The present T cell receptor (beta chain) was sequenced within a study of T cell repertoires and HLA-DP antigens. Study-level background: Versus self, one alloantigen differed at one groove amino acid, the other at some eleven. A couple of male donors and one female donor spanned ages 18-to-29 through 60-to-69.

Average purity of the negatively selected CD4+ T cells was roughly 98%. Some clones are missing from TCRdb's copy, which holds only in-frame ones; the method was immunoSEQ multiplex PCR. In the table there are around 110,000 clones, 92% of which are singletons. The CDR3 is 14 amino acids. Germline values: CDR1 MGHRA, CDR2 YSYEKL. Trimming removed 5 bases from V and 4 bases from J; junction bases left unmatched: 5. As regards this clone: Its specificity is unknown.

The receptor was derived from a woman under 30 in good health and CMV-seronegative. Sequenced: CD4+ T cells from PBMCs. This chain uses TRBV4-1 with TRBJ1-2; 9 bases match TRBD1. Here the CDR3 reads CASSDLQGAYGYTF. The DNA for the CDR3 is TGCGCCAGCAGCGATCTACAGGGGGCCTATGGCTACACCTTC.